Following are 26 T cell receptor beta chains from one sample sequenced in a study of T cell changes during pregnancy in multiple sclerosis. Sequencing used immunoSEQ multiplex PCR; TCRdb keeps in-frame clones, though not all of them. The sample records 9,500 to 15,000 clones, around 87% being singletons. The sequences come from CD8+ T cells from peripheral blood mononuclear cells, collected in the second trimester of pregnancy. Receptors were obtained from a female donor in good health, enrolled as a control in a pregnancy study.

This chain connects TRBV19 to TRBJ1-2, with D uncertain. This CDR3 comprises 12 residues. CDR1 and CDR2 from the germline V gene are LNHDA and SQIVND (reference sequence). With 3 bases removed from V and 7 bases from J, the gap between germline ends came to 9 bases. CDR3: CASSISAGGYTF. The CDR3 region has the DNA TGTGCCAGTAGTATCTCAGCGGGTGGCTACACCTTC.

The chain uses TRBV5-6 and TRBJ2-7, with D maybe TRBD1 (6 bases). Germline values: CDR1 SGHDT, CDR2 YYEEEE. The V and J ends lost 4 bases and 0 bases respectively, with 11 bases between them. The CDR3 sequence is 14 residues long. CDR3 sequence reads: CASSPGAPSYEQYF. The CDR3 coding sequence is TGTGCCAGCAGCCCAGGGGCTCCCTCCTACGAGCAGTACTTC.

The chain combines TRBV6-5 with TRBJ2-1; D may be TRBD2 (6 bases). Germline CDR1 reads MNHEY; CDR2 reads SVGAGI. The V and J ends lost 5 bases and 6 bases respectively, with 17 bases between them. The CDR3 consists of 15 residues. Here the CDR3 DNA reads TGTGCCAGCAGTCGGCCACAAACTAGCCCCAATGAGCAGTTCTTC. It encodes CASSRPQTSPNEQFF.

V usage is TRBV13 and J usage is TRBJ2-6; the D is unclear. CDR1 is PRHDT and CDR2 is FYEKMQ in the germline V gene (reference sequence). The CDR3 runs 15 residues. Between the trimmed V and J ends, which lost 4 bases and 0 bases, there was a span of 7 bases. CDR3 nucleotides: TGTGCCAGCAGCTCCCTCCTCTCTGGGGCCAACGTCCTGACTTTC. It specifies CASSSLLSGANVLTF.

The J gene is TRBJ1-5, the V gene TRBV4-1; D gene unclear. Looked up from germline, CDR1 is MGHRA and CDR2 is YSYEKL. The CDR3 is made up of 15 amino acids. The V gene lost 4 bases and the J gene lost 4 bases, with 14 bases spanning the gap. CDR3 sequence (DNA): TGCGCCAGCAGCCCCACCGGGGATCCGAATCAGCCCCAGCATTTT. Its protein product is CASSPTGDPNQPQHF.

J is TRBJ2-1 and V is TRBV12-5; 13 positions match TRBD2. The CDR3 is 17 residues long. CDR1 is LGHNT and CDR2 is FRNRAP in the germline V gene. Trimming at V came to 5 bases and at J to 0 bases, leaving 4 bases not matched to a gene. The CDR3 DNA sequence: TGTGCTAGTGGTGCGGGACTAGCGGGGCCCTCCTACAATGAGCAGTTCTTC. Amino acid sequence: CASGAGLAGPSYNEQFF.

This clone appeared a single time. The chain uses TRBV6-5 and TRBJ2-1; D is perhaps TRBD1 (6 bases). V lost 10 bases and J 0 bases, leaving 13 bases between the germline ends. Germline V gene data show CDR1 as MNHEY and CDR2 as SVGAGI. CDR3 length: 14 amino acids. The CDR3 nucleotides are TGTGCCATCCCCAGGGGAGTCTCCTACAATGAGCAGTTCTTC. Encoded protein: CAIPRGVSYNEQFF.

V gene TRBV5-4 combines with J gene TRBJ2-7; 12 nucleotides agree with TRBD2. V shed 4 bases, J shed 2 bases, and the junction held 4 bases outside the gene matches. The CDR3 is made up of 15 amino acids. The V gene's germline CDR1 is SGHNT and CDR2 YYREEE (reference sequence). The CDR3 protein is CASSATSGGPYEQYF. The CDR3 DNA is TGTGCCAGCAGCGCGACTAGCGGGGGCCCCTACGAGCAGTACTTC.

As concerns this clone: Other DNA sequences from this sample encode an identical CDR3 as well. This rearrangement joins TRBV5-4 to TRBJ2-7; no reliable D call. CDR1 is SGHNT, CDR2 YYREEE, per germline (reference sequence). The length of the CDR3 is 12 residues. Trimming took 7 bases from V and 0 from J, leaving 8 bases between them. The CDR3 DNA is TGTGCCAGCCGCCGAGACTCCTACGAGCAGTACTTC. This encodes CASRRDSYEQYF.

The CDR3: CASSPRLAGGAQVRNEQFF. The DNA for the CDR3 is TGTGCCAGCTCACCACGACTAGCGGGAGGGGCCCAGGTCAGGAATGAGCAGTTCTTC. The chain is built from TRBV18 and TRBJ2-1, with 14 bases that match TRBD2. The CDR3 runs 19 residues. CDR1 and CDR2 from the germline V gene are KGHSH and LQKENI. V lost 1 base and J lost 7; bases outside the gene matches: 12.

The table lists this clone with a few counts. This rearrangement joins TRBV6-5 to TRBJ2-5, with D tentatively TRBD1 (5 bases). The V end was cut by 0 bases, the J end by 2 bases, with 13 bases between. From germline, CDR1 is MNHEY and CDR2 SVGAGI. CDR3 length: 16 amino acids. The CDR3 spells CASSYSGPTAQETQYF. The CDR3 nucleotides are TGTGCCAGCAGTTACTCGGGCCCGACAGCACAAGAGACCCAGTACTTC.

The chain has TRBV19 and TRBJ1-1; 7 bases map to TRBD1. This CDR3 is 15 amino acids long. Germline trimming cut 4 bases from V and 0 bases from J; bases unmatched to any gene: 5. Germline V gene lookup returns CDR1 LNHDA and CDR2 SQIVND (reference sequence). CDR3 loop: CASSNAGGMNTEAFF. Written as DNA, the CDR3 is TGTGCCAGTAGTAACGCAGGGGGAATGAACACTGAAGCTTTCTTT.

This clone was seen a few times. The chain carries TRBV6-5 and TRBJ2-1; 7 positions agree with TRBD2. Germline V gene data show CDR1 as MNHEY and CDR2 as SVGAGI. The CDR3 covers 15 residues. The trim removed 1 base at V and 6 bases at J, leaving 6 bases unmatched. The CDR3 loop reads CASSYYSGGSNEQFF. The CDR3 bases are TGTGCCAGCAGTTACTACTCGGGGGGTAGCAATGAGCAGTTCTTC.

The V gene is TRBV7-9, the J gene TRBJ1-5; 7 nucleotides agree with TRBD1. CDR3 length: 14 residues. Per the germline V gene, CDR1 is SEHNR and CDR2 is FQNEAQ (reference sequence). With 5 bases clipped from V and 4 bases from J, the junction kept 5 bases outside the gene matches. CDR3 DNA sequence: TGTGCCAGCAGCCCGGGGACAGCTAATCAGCCCCAGCATTTT. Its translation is CASSPGTANQPQHF.

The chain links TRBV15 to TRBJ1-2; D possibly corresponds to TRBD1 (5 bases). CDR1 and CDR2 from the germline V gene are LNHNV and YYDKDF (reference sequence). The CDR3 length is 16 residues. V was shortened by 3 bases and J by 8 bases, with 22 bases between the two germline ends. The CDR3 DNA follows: TGTGCCACCAGCAGCGCCATGAGGAACAGGCACATAGGCTACACCTTC. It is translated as CATSSAMRNRHIGYTF.

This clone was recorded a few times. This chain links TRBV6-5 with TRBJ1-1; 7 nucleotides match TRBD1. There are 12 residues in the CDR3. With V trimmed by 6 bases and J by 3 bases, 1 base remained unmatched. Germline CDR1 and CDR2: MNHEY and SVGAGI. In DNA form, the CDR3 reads TGTGCCAGCAGCCAGGGGGACACTGAAGCTTTCTTT. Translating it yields CASSQGDTEAFF.

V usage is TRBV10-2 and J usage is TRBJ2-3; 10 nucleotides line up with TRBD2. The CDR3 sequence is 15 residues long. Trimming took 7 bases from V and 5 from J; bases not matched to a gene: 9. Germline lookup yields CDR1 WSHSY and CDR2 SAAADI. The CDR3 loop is CASTLAGNQVDTQYF. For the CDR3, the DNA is TGCGCCAGCACACTAGCGGGGAACCAGGTAGATACGCAGTATTTT.

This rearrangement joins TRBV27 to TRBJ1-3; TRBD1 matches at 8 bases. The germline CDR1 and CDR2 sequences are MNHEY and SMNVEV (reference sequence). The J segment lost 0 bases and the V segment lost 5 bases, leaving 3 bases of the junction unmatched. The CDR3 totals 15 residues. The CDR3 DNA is TGTGCCAGCAGTCTCGACAGGGGCTCTGGAAACACCATATATTTT. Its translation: CASSLDRGSGNTIYF.

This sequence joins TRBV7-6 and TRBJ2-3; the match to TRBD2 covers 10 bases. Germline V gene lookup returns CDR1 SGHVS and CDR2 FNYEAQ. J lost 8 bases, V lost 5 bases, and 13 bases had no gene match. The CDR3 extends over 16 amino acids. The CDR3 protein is CASSTPERGGRSTQYF. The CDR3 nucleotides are TGTGCCAGCAGCACCCCGGAGCGGGGGGGCCGTAGTACGCAGTATTTT.

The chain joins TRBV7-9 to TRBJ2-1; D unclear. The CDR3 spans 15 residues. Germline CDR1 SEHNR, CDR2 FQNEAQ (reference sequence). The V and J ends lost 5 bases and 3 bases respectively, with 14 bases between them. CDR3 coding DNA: TGTGCCAGCAGCCCCGGATCCGGAGACTACAATGAGCAGTTCTTC. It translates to CASSPGSGDYNEQFF.

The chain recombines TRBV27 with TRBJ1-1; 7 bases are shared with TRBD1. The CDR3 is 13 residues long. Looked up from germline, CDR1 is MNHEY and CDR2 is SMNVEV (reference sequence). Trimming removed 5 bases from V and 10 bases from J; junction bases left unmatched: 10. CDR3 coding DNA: TGTGCCAGCAGTATATGGACAGGAGAGTCAGCTTTCTTT. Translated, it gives CASSIWTGESAFF.

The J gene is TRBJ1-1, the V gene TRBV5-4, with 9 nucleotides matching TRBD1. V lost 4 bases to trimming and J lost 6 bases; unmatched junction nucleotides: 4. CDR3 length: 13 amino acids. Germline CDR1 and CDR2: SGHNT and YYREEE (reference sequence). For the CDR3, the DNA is TGTGCCAGCAGCCGGGACAGGGAGGCTGAAGCTTTCTTT. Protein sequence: CASSRDREAEAFF.

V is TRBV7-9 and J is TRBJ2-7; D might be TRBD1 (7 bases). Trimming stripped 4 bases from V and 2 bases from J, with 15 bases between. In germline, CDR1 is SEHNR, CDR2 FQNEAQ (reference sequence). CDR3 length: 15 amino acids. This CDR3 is CASSSRDRGAYEQYF. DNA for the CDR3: TGTGCCAGCAGCTCGCGGGACAGAGGAGCCTACGAGCAGTACTTC.

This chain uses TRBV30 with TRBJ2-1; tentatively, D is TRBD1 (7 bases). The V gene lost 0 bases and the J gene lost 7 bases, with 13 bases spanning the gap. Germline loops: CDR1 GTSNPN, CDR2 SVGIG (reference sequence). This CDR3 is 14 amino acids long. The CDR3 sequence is CAWSVGGGLNEQFF. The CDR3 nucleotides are TGTGCCTGGAGTGTAGGGGGCGGACTAAATGAGCAGTTCTTC.

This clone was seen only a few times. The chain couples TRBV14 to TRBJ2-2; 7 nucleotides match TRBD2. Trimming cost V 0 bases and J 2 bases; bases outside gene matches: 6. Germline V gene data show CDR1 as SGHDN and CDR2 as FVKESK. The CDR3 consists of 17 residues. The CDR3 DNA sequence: TGTGCCAGCAGCCAAGACGAACTAGCGCTCAACACCGGGGAGCTGTTTTTT. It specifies CASSQDELALNTGELFF.

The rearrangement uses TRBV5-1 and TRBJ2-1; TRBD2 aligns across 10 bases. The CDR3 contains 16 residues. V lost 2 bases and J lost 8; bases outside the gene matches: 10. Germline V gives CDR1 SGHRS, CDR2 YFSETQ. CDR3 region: CASSLALAGGEDEQFF. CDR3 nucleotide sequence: TGCGCCAGCAGCTTAGCTTTAGCGGGAGGCGAGGATGAGCAGTTCTTC.